A single sample is the source of the 11 T cell receptor beta chains below, sequenced in a study of cytomegalovirus exposure and HLA in healthy donors. PCR employed 60 Vbeta and 13 Jbeta primers. Repertoires were generated with immunoSEQ multiplex PCR, while TCRdb's copy carries only in-frame clones and drops some. This sample's table has roughly 88,000 clones. What was sequenced was PBMCs. These receptors were obtained from a man in his fifties or sixties in good health and CMV-seropositive.

The gene calls are TRBV19 and TRBJ1-1; TRBD1 aligns across 7 bases. Trimming removed 7 bases from V and 7 bases from J; junction bases left unmatched: 12. Germline V gene lookup returns CDR1 LNHDA and CDR2 SQIVND (reference sequence). This CDR3 is built from 14 residues. CDR3: CASIRTGATGEAFF. The DNA for the CDR3 is TGTGCCAGTATTAGAACAGGGGCGACGGGTGAAGCTTTCTTT.

The chain joins TRBV7-9 to TRBJ1-1; TRBD1 is a possible D gene (6 bases). The V end lost 5 bases, the J end lost 1 base, and 8 bases lay between the germline ends. The V gene's germline CDR1 is SEHNR and CDR2 FQNEAQ (reference sequence). This CDR3 has 13 residues. CDR3 residues: CASSRQENTEAFF. CDR3 bases: TGTGCCAGCAGCCGACAGGAGAACACTGAAGCTTTCTTT.

V is TRBV6-5 and J is TRBJ2-7, with TRBD2 as a possible D gene (7 bases). The germline gives CDR1 MNHEY, CDR2 SVGAGI. CDR3 size: 16 residues. V dropped 4 bases and J dropped 1 base, with 17 bases sitting between them. DNA of the CDR3: TGTGCCAGCAGTTGGGGGGCTAGCGGATCATCCTACGAGCAGTACTTC. Amino acids: CASSWGASGSSYEQYF.

The chain combines TRBV2 with TRBJ2-1; the D gene is possibly TRBD1 (5 bases). Trimming removed 9 bases at V and 1 base at J, with 10 bases between. From germline, CDR1 is SNHLY and CDR2 FYNNEI. CDR3 size: 13 residues. The CDR3 region has the DNA TGTGCCAGTGTGCCAGGGTCCTACAATGAGCAGTTCTTC. Protein: CASVPGSYNEQFF.

With respect to this clone: Distinct nucleotide sequences in the sample also encode this CDR3. V gene TRBV6-1 combines with J gene TRBJ1-1, with TRBD1 as a possible D gene (5 bases). The CDR3 sequence is 14 residues long. From germline, CDR1 is MNHNS and CDR2 SASEGT. Deletions cut 1 base from V and 0 bases from J, with 6 bases between. The CDR3 DNA reads as TGTGCCAGCAGTGAAGGGGGCCTGAACACTGAAGCTTTCTTT. It specifies CASSEGGLNTEAFF.

V usage is TRBV18 and J usage is TRBJ1-5; no clear D gene. Germline-derived CDR1 and CDR2 are KGHSH and LQKENI. This CDR3 contains 14 residues. Deletions cut 3 bases from V and 7 bases from J, with 13 bases between. CDR3 coding DNA: TGTGCCAGCTCACCTGGAGGGTCGGGCCAGCCCCAGCATTTT. Translation gives CASSPGGSGQPQHF.

The chain uses TRBV7-2 and TRBJ2-7; 13 positions match TRBD2. The CDR3 consists of 15 residues. J was trimmed by 4 bases and V by 5 bases; bases with no gene match: 5. The germline V gene encodes CDR1 SGHTA and CDR2 FQGNSA. The CDR3 coding sequence is TGTGCCAGCAGCCTGTGGACTAGCGGGAGTTACGAGCAGTACTTC. It codes for CASSLWTSGSYEQYF.

The CDR3 bases are TGTGCCAGCAGCCCCAAGGCAGGCAGGGGCCGATCATCTACCTACGAGCAGTACTTC. It yields the protein CASSPKAGRGRSSTYEQYF. The chain recombines TRBV7-9 with TRBJ2-7, with a possible D match to TRBD1 (6 bases). The V end was cut by 5 bases, the J end by 2 bases, with 28 bases between. This CDR3 has 19 residues. Germline values: CDR1 SEHNR, CDR2 FQNEAQ (reference sequence).

V is TRBV9 and J is TRBJ2-5; tentative D call: TRBD2 (5 bases). This CDR3 is 14 amino acids long. Germline CDR1 and CDR2: SGDLS and YYNGEE. The ends were cut back, 5 bases at V and 4 bases at J, with 15 bases in the middle. CDR3 in amino acids: CASSVDSRPETQYF. The CDR3 coding sequence is TGTGCCAGCAGTGTGGACTCACGACCAGAGACCCAGTACTTC.

This chain connects TRBV4-1 to TRBJ2-1; 9 bases are shared with TRBD1. CDR3 size: 15 residues. With V trimmed by 3 bases and J by 9 bases, 9 bases remained unmatched. Germline V gene data show CDR1 as MGHRA and CDR2 as YSYEKL. The CDR3 DNA sequence: TGCGCCAGCAGCCAGACCGGGACAGGGTTCCGTGAGCAGTTCTTC. Amino acids: CASSQTGTGFREQFF.

The rearrangement links TRBV9 to TRBJ2-7, with TRBD2 matching over 7 bases. The germline V gene has CDR1 SGDLS and CDR2 YYNGEE. The CDR3 runs 16 residues. The junction had 12 bases not matched to a gene; V was cut back by 3 bases and J by 3 bases. Written as DNA, the CDR3 is TGTGCCAGCAGCGCTGGGGGGGGGAGTCCGTTCTACGAGCAGTACTTC. Translating gives CASSAGGGSPFYEQYF.